Sequencing of this TCR beta chain was carried out in a study of CD8 T cells in cerebrospinal fluid in Alzheimer's disease. As concerns this clonotype: Antigen unknown.

TCRdb reanalyzed the 10x single-cell sequencing reads and collapses them to one entry per CDR3 protein, without DNA. In all, the sample yields some 730 distinct CDR3 sequences. Study-wide results and caveats: Alzheimer's patients were not enriched for EBV-specific clones, which were not the most expanded. Finding EBV-specific TCRs in cerebrospinal fluid does not show EBV causes Alzheimer's disease. Expanded clones of at least 3% were commoner in Alzheimer's patients than healthy subjects.

The CDR3 consists of 13 residues. Germline CDR1 SSHAT, CDR2 FNYEAQ (reference sequence). Sequenced material: cerebrospinal fluid. This TCR was recovered from a human donor with Alzheimer's disease. The rearrangement uses TRBV7-7 and TRBJ2-1. The CDR3 reads CASSLAPANEQFF.